A selection of T cell receptor beta chains follows, all from one sample in a study of blood T cell repertoires in COVID-19. Repertoires were generated with immunoSEQ multiplex PCR, while TCRdb's copy carries only in-frame clones and drops some. The sample includes over 350,000 clones, more than 85% of them seen just once. Sequencing used peripheral blood. These receptor sequences come from a woman aged 25 to 45 with acute or convalescent COVID-19. CDR3s include the opening cysteine and the closing phenylalanine or tryptophan. D genes are given only for firm matches. The size field is filled for only some rows; it gives once, few, many or a size class.

abundance: few; d_gene: NA; v_gene: TRBV19; j_gene: TRBJ2-2; CDR3nt: TGTGCCAGTAGTATTCTTGGCAGCGCGAACACCGGGGAGCTGTTTTTT; CDR3aa: CASSILGSANTGELFF
abundance: NA; d_gene: NA; v_gene: TRBV29-1; j_gene: TRBJ2-5; CDR3nt: TGCAGCGTTGCAGGGAGGGGGCAAGAGACCCAGTACTTC; CDR3aa: CSVAGRGQETQYF
abundance: NA; d_gene: NA; v_gene: TRBV5-1; j_gene: TRBJ2-6; CDR3nt: TGCGCCAGCAGCCCGTCTGGGGCCAACGTCCTGACTTTC; CDR3aa: CASSPSGANVLTF
abundance: NA; d_gene: TRBD2; v_gene: TRBV24-1; j_gene: TRBJ2-2; CDR3nt: TGTGCCACCAGTGATTTATCCCTAGCGGGGGTCGGGGAGCTGTTTTTT; CDR3aa: CATSDLSLAGVGELFF
abundance: NA; d_gene: TRBD1; v_gene: TRBV5-5; j_gene: TRBJ1-5; CDR3nt: TGTGCCAGCAGTGATCCGGGACAGGCATCGAACCAGCCCCAGCATTTT; CDR3aa: CASSDPGQASNQPQHF
abundance: NA; d_gene: NA; v_gene: TRBV6-2/TRBV6-3; j_gene: TRBJ1-3; CDR3nt: TGTGCCAGCAGTGGACAGCGATCTGGAAACACCATATATTTT; CDR3aa: CASSGQRSGNTIYF
abundance: NA; d_gene: TRBD2; v_gene: TRBV11-3; j_gene: TRBJ2-2; CDR3nt: TGTGCCAGCAGTAAAGCGGGGGGTAACACCGGGGAGCTGTTTTTT; CDR3aa: CASSKAGGNTGELFF
abundance: NA; d_gene: TRBD1; v_gene: TRBV19; j_gene: TRBJ1-5; CDR3nt: TGTGCCAGTAGCGGGGACAGGGCCGCACCTAATCAGCCCCAGCATTTT; CDR3aa: CASSGDRAAPNQPQHF
abundance: NA; d_gene: NA; v_gene: TRBV9; j_gene: TRBJ2-7; CDR3nt: TGTGCCAGCAGCGTTGGGGGGTTAGGTTACGAGCAGTACTTC; CDR3aa: CASSVGGLGYEQYF
abundance: NA; d_gene: NA; v_gene: TRBV5-4; j_gene: TRBJ1-2; CDR3nt: TGTGCCAGCAGCTCGCGGACTGCTTATGGCTACACCTTC; CDR3aa: CASSSRTAYGYTF
abundance: few; d_gene: NA; v_gene: TRBV5-6; j_gene: TRBJ1-2; CDR3nt: TGTGCCAGCAGCTCGTACAGGGTAAACTATGGCTACACCTTC; CDR3aa: CASSSYRVNYGYTF
abundance: NA; d_gene: NA; v_gene: TRBV6-1; j_gene: TRBJ2-7; CDR3nt: TGTGCCAGCAGTGAAGGACTCTACTCCTACGAGCAGTACTTC; CDR3aa: CASSEGLYSYEQYF
abundance: NA; d_gene: NA; v_gene: TRBV13; j_gene: TRBJ1-3; CDR3nt: TGTGCCAGCAGCTCTCTGGGCCGGAACACCATATATTTT; CDR3aa: CASSSLGRNTIYF
abundance: NA; d_gene: NA; v_gene: TRBV6-1; j_gene: TRBJ1-1; CDR3nt: TGTGCCAGCAGTGAAATTATACGGGAAGCTTTCTTT; CDR3aa: CASSEIIREAFF